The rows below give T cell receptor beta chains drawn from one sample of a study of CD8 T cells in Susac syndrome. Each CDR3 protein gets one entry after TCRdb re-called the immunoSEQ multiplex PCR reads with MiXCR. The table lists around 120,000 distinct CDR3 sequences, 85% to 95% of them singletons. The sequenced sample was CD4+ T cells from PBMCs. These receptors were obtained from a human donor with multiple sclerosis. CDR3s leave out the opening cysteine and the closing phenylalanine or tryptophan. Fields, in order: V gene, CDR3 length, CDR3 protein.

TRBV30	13	AWSEPPDSNYGYT
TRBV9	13	ASSVVDFGTGELF
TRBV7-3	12	ASSTGLGNTEAF
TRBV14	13	ASSQDQTWAGELF
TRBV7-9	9	ASSSNSPLH
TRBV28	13	ASSLIQLTNYGYT
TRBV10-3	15	AISESEAGQNTGELF
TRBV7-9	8	ASSLTGAF
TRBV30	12	ACLQGKGNQPQH
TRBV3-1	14	ASTNGGPENTGELF
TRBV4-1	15	ASSQPGQDGGSTEAF
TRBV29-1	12	SVGTGARRETQY
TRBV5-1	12	ASSLDQGRTEAF
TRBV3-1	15	ASSLPGSGGARDTQY
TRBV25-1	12	ASSATGGRDGYT
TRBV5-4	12	ASSSLPEQETQY
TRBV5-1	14	ASSPAGQIYSSPLH
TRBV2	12	ASSDRTGNTEAF
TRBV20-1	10	SASGQAEGYT
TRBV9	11	ASSVAIAYEQY
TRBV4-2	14	ASSRGARALGTEAF
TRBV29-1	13	SVPPGQGFLYGYT